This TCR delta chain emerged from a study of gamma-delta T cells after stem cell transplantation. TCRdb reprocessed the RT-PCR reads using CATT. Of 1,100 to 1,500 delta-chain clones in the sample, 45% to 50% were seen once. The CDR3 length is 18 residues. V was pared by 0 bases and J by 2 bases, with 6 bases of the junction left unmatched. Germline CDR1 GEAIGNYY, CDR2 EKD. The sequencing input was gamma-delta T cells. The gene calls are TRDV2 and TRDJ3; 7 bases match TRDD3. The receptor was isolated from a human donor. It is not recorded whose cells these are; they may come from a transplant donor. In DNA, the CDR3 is TGTGCCTGTGACACCGCGGGGGATCGGGCCTGGGACACCCGACAGATGTTTTTC. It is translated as CACDTAGDRAWDTRQMFF.